Following are 2 T cell receptor beta chains from one sample sequenced in a study of blood T cell repertoires in COVID-19. Sequencing used immunoSEQ multiplex PCR; TCRdb keeps in-frame clones, though not all of them. The table includes some 200,000 clones, roughly 82% detected once. The specimen was peripheral blood. The receptors shown here come from a human donor in a cohort sampled during active COVID-19.

The J gene is TRBJ2-5, the V gene TRBV25-1, with no clear D. This CDR3 spans 12 amino acids. CDR1 MGHDK and CDR2 SYGVNS come from the germline V gene. Trimming removed 4 bases at V and 1 base at J, with 4 bases between. Here the CDR3 DNA reads TGTGCCAGCAGTGCGCGCCAAGAGACCCAGTACTTC. Its translation: CASSARQETQYF. The complete variable domain, with remaining parts taken from reference TRBV25-1 and TRBJ2-5, reads EADIYQTPRYLVIGTGKKITLECSQTMGHDKMYWYQQDPGMELHLIHYSYGVNSTEKGDLSSESTVSRIRTEHFPLTLESARPSHTSQYLCASSARQETQYFGPGTRLLVL.

The CDR3 DNA reads TGTGCCTGCGGGACTAGCGGGCACCAAGAGACCCAGTACTTC. This translates into CACGTSGHQETQYF. The rearrangement uses TRBV5-4 and TRBJ2-5; 12 bases match TRBD2. Trimming cost V 10 bases and J 0 bases; bases outside gene matches: 4. This CDR3 comprises 14 residues. Germline V gene data show CDR1 as SGHNT and CDR2 as YYREEE (reference sequence). The full variable domain, completed using reference TRBV5-4 and TRBJ2-5, is ETGVTQSPTHLIKTRGQQVTLRCSSQSGHNTVSWYQQALGQGPQFIFQYYREEENGRGNFPPRFSGLQFPNYSSELNVNALELDDSALYLCACGTSGHQETQYFGPGTRLLVL.